These T cell receptor beta chains were read from a single sample in a study of Ad26.COV2.S vaccination and SARS-CoV-2 variants. The protocol was immunoSEQ multiplex PCR, while the TCRdb copy is restricted to in-frame clones and leaves out a portion. The sample contains approximately 400,000 clones, under 95% of which appear only once. The sequencing used peripheral blood, collected after recovery from COVID-19. All receptors come from a human donor who had recovered from COVID-19. Both conserved end residues are part of each CDR3. The order of the fields is clone size, D gene, V gene, J gene, CDR3 DNA, CDR3 protein. The D gene is left open where the match is weak. Clone size is shown for a subset of rows, as once, few, many or a class of expanded clone.

NA	NA	TRBV5-8	TRBJ2-3	TGTGCCAGCAGCTTGGGGGCAGCTAGCACAGATACGCAGTATTTT	CASSLGAASTDTQYF
NA	TRBD1	TRBV9	TRBJ1-1	TGTGCCAGCAGCGTAGCGACAGGGGGGGACACTGAAGCTTTCTTT	CASSVATGGDTEAFF
NA	TRBD1	TRBV11-2	TRBJ2-5	TGTGCCAGCAGCTTTCGACAGGGGCAAGAGACCCAGTACTTC	CASSFRQGQETQYF
NA	NA	TRBV7-6	TRBJ1-2	TGTGCCAGCAGCTTATTGTCCCAGGCTGACTATGGCTACACCTTC	CASSLLSQADYGYTF
NA	NA	TRBV5-1	TRBJ1-2	TGCGCCAGCAGCAGGGGATGGGGGGCATCCGACTATGGCTACACCTTC	CASSRGWGASDYGYTF
once	NA	TRBV19	TRBJ2-7	TGTGCCAGTAGCCCGGGGGGGACAGACCCTAGGGAGCAGTACTTC	CASSPGGTDPREQYF
NA	NA	TRBV3-1/TRBV3-2	TRBJ2-1	TGTGCCAGCACCTACAAAGGGTCCTACAATGAGCAGTTCTTC	CASTYKGSYNEQFF
NA	TRBD1	TRBV11-2	TRBJ2-5	TGTGCCAGCAGCCCTGCGCAGGGGGCGCCCCTCCAAGAGACCCAGTACTTC	CASSPAQGAPLQETQYF
NA	NA	TRBV5-1	TRBJ2-1	TGCGCCAGCAGCTTCCCTTCGGAAAGCTCCTACAATGAGCAGTTCTTC	CASSFPSESSYNEQFF
NA	TRBD1	TRBV6-5	TRBJ2-5	TGTGCCAGCAGTTCCCTACCCGGGGACAGACAAGAGACCCAGTACTTC	CASSSLPGDRQETQYF
NA	TRBD1	TRBV18	TRBJ1-5	TGTGCCAGCTCACCAATCGGGACAGGGGTTCAGCCCCAGCATTTT	CASSPIGTGVQPQHF
NA	NA	TRBV7-9	TRBJ2-1	TGTGCCAGCAGCTTGGCGAGGGGGGATGAGCAGTTCTTC	CASSLARGDEQFF
NA	NA	TRBV5-1	TRBJ1-1	TGCGCCAGCAGCTCGAGGGCCGACCATGAAGCTTTCTTT	CASSSRADHEAFF
once	NA	TRBV7-3	TRBJ1-1	TGTGCCAGCAGCTTAGGGGGCGCCACTGAAGCTTTCTTT	CASSLGGATEAFF
once	NA	TRBV6-5	TRBJ2-5	TGTGCCAGCTCACGGTCACCAGGGAAAGAGACCCAGTACTTC	CASSRSPGKETQYF
NA	NA	TRBV29-1	TRBJ1-2	TGCAGCGCTGGTCAGAAGTATGGCTACACCTTC	CSAGQKYGYTF
NA	NA	TRBV25-1	TRBJ2-1	TGTGCCAGCAGTGAAGGCAGAAATGAGCAGTTCTTC	CASSEGRNEQFF
NA	TRBD1	TRBV27	TRBJ2-1	TGTGCCAGCAGGGGGACAGCCTACAATGAGCAGTTCTTC	CASRGTAYNEQFF
NA	NA	TRBV5-1	TRBJ2-5	TGCGCCAGCAGACTCACCCTGACGGCCCAAGAGACCCAGTACTTC	CASRLTLTAQETQYF
NA	TRBD1	TRBV7-9	TRBJ2-7	TGTGCCAGCAGCTTAGAACAGGGGGTCCTCTACGAGCAGTACTTC	CASSLEQGVLYEQYF
NA	NA	TRBV5-4	TRBJ1-2	TGTGCCAGCAGCTCCGGGACTGAGGGGACCTCCGGCTATGGCTACACCTTC	CASSSGTEGTSGYGYTF
NA	TRBD1	TRBV13	TRBJ1-1	TGTGCCAGCAGCGTCAACAGGGGATTGAACACTGAAGCTTTCTTT	CASSVNRGLNTEAFF
once	NA	TRBV29-1	TRBJ2-3	TGCAGCGTTGAGTGGGGCGGTGCAGATACGCAGTATTTT	CSVEWGGADTQYF
NA	TRBD1	TRBV27	TRBJ2-5	TGTGCCAGCAGTATACAGGGGGCCGTAGAGACCCAGTACTTC	CASSIQGAVETQYF
NA	NA	TRBV18	TRBJ1-1	TGTGCCAGCTCACCACCGGAAGAAGAAGCTTTCTTT	CASSPPEEEAFF
NA	TRBD2	TRBV6-5	TRBJ2-7	TGTGCCAGCAGTACTAGCGGGGGCCGAGGAAACGAGCAGTACTTC	CASSTSGGRGNEQYF
NA	TRBD2	TRBV9	TRBJ2-7	TGTGCCAGCAGCGTGGGATTCGGGACTAGCGGGGAGCAGTACTTC	CASSVGFGTSGEQYF
NA	NA	TRBV18	TRBJ1-1	TGTGCCAGCTTATCGTCAGAGACGAACACTGAAGCTTTCTTT	CASLSSETNTEAFF
NA	NA	TRBV5-4	TRBJ2-3	TGTGCCAGCAGCGACCCAAAGTATCGGGGGGCTACAGATACGCAGTATTTT	CASSDPKYRGATDTQYF
NA	TRBD2	TRBV5-4	TRBJ2-7	TGTGCCAGCAGTCCCGGGACTAGCATCTACGAGCAGTACTTC	CASSPGTSIYEQYF
NA	NA	TRBV6-2/TRBV6-3	TRBJ1-1	TGTGCCAGCAGTTATTGGGGGGCCGCTGAAGCTTTCTTT	CASSYWGAAEAFF
NA	NA	TRBV21-1	TRBJ2-3	TGTGCCAGCAGCAAAAAGCAGAGAGTAACAGATACGCAGTATTTT	CASSKKQRVTDTQYF
NA	NA	TRBV27	TRBJ1-6	TGTGCCAGCAGTTTGGCTTTGGTCGGTAATTCACCCCTCCACTTT	CASSLALVGNSPLHF
NA	TRBD1	TRBV7-3	TRBJ1-2	TGTGCCAGCAGCTTACCAGGGGGCTATGGCTACACCTTC	CASSLPGGYGYTF
NA	NA	TRBV6-2/TRBV6-3	TRBJ1-2	TGTGCCAGCAGTTACAGGACGAGTAACTATGGCTACACCTTC	CASSYRTSNYGYTF
NA	NA	TRBV19	TRBJ1-6	TGTGCCAGTAGTACCAGGAACGATTCACCCCTCCACTTT	CASSTRNDSPLHF
NA	TRBD2	TRBV7-8	TRBJ2-1	TGTGCCAGCAGCTTAGTTGCTAGCGGGGTCACCTACAATGAGCAGTTCTTC	CASSLVASGVTYNEQFF
NA	TRBD1	TRBV5-1	TRBJ1-6	TGCGCCAGCAGCCAGAGGACAGGGGGCGCGGATTCACCCCTCCACTTT	CASSQRTGGADSPLHF
once	TRBD1	TRBV6-5	TRBJ1-3	TGTGCCAGCAGTTCCGGACAGGTGAACACCATATATTTT	CASSSGQVNTIYF
NA	TRBD1	TRBV9	TRBJ2-4	TGTGCCAGCAGCGAGACAGGGTCAAGAGCCAAAAACATTCAGTACTTC	CASSETGSRAKNIQYF
NA	NA	TRBV6-1	TRBJ1-5	TGTGCCAGCAGTGATAGGGCGTCTGGTAGCAATCAGCCCCAGCATTTT	CASSDRASGSNQPQHF
NA	NA	TRBV21-1	TRBJ1-6	TGTGCCAGCAGCAAAGCGCACAGGGACTCACCCCTCCACTTT	CASSKAHRDSPLHF
few	TRBD1	TRBV7-2	TRBJ1-6	TGTGCCAGCAGACCGACAGGGGGCCTTAATTCACCCCTCCACTTT	CASRPTGGLNSPLHF